These 20 T cell receptor beta chains came from one sample sequenced in a study of yellow fever vaccine responses in identical twins. TCRdb re-called the RT-PCR reads with MiXCR, one entry per CDR3 protein. Among a few thousand distinct CDR3 sequences listed, 73% were seen once. Material: T cells from blood (PBMCs), unsorted or a sorted subset (not recorded which), obtained before or after yellow fever vaccination (not recorded which). The receptors come from a woman younger than 30 who received the yellow fever vaccine.

This rearrangement joins TRBV5-3 to TRBJ2-3; D uncertain. TRBV5-3 is filed as an ORF, its function uncertain. This CDR3 has 10 residues. With 9 bases removed from V and 6 bases from J, the gap between germline ends came to 8 bases. The CDR3 region has the DNA TGTGCCACCCGGCGGGATACGCAGTATTTT. It is translated as CATRRDTQYF.

J is TRBJ2-7 and V is TRBV29-1, with a possible D match to TRBD1 (6 bases). This CDR3 region has 12 residues. The ends were cut back, 7 bases at V and 3 bases at J, with 13 bases in the middle. The germline CDR1 and CDR2 sequences are SQVTM and ANQGSEA. In nucleotides, the CDR3 is TGCAGCGCCTCCCTGGACAGCTACGAGCAGTACTTC. Translating it yields CSASLDSYEQYF.

J is TRBJ1-1 and V is TRBV7-6; D is uncertain. Between the trimmed V and J ends, which lost 1 base and 2 bases, there was a span of 5 bases. The CDR3 extends over 13 amino acids. Germline V gives CDR1 SGHVS, CDR2 FNYEAQ. CDR3 in amino acids: CASSLGRNTEAFF. DNA for the CDR3: TGTGCCAGCAGCTTAGGCAGAAACACTGAAGCTTTCTTT.

In its sample, this clonotype was seen a few times. V and J are TRBV27 and TRBJ2-2; 7 bases are shared with TRBD1. CDR1 and CDR2 (germline): MNHEY, SMNVEV (reference sequence). This CDR3 has 15 amino acids. Trimming cost V 3 bases and J 8 bases; bases outside gene matches: 9. CDR3 in amino acids: CASSFTPDRVGELFF. CDR3 DNA: TGTGCCAGCAGTTTCACCCCTGACAGGGTTGGGGAGCTGTTTTTT.

This clonotype appeared a few times. This sequence joins TRBV3-1 and TRBJ2-5, with D perhaps matching TRBD2 (5 bases). The CDR3 is made up of 15 amino acids. Per the germline V gene, CDR1 is LGHDT and CDR2 is YNNKEL (reference sequence). V lost 0 bases and J 3 bases, leaving 11 bases between the germline ends. The CDR3 is CASSQDSTIEETQYF. The DNA of the CDR3 is TGTGCCAGCAGCCAAGATTCGACTATAGAAGAGACCCAGTACTTC.

This clonotype was recorded once. The V and J genes are TRBV29-1 and TRBJ2-7; D is ambiguous. CDR3 length: 12 amino acids. Trimming cost V 4 bases and J 0 bases, with 7 bases left between them. Germline V gene sequence: CDR1 SQVTM, CDR2 ANQGSEA. The DNA of the CDR3 is TGCAGCGTTGCGGGTACCTCCTACGAGCAGTACTTC. This sequence encodes CSVAGTSYEQYF.

This chain connects TRBV7-9 to TRBJ1-1; D remains unclear. CDR3 length equals 14 residues. CDR1 is SEHNR and CDR2 is FQNEAQ in the germline V gene (reference sequence). The ends were cut back, 4 bases at V and 0 bases at J, with 9 bases in the middle. The CDR3 DNA reads as TGTGCCAGCAGCTCGACCACACTGAACACTGAAGCTTTCTTT. Translation: CASSSTTLNTEAFF.

This clonotype is labeled as hyperexpanded. The rearrangement uses TRBV4-3 and TRBJ2-7; possible D gene TRBD1, 5 bases. This CDR3 comprises 15 residues. The V and J ends lost 4 bases and 0 bases respectively, with 13 bases between them. Germline V gene lookup returns CDR1 LGHNA and CDR2 YSLEER. The CDR3 nucleotides read TGCGCCAGCAGCCCCCAGTTCACAGGCTCCTACGAGCAGTACTTC. It specifies CASSPQFTGSYEQYF.

The CDR3, as DNA: TGTGCCAGCAGCCCACCTAGTGAAGCGGGGGAATACAATGAGCAGTTCTTC. Protein: CASSPPSEAGEYNEQFF. The chain is built from TRBV7-6 and TRBJ2-1, with TRBD2 matching over 8 bases. The CDR3 runs to 17 residues. Per germline, CDR1 SGHVS and CDR2 FNYEAQ. V shed 5 bases, J shed 4 bases, and the junction held 13 bases outside the gene matches.

The V gene is TRBV29-1, the J gene TRBJ2-2; weak D call: TRBD1 (5 bases). Germline V gene lookup returns CDR1 SQVTM and CDR2 ANQGSEA. There are 13 residues in the CDR3. Trimming took off 6 bases at V and 1 base at J, with 9 bases between the two ends. Written as DNA, the CDR3 is TGCAGCGTGGAACAGGAGAACACCGGGGAGCTGTTTTTT. Its protein product is CSVEQENTGELFF.

The chain joins TRBV4-2 to TRBJ2-1, with 12 bases identical to TRBD2. V lost 3 bases to trimming and J lost 8 bases; unmatched junction nucleotides: 8. Germline CDR1 and CDR2: LGHNA and YNFKEQ. The CDR3 consists of 16 residues. CDR3 in DNA: TGTGCCAGCAGCCAGGAACTAGCGGGAGGAGGCCATGAGCAGTTCTTC. The encoded protein is CASSQELAGGGHEQFF.

The V and J genes are TRBV6-2 or TRBV6-3 and TRBJ2-7; TRBD1 aligns across 8 bases. The V segment lost 7 bases and the J segment 5 bases; nucleotides outside the gene matches: 10. CDR3 length: 14 residues. Germline CDR1 and CDR2: MNHEY and SVGEGT. This CDR3 is CASTQDRAFHEQYF. Written as DNA, the CDR3 is TGTGCCAGCACTCAGGACAGGGCTTTCCACGAGCAGTACTTC.

The rearrangement links TRBV11-3 to TRBJ2-2; the D gene could be TRBD1 or TRBD2 (5 bases each). Germline values: CDR1 SGHNT, CDR2 YENEEA. The CDR3 totals 16 residues. V lost 6 bases and J lost 6, with 20 bases in between. CDR3 protein: CASREPGTTNAGELFF. The CDR3 bases are TGTGCCAGCAGAGAACCCGGGACGACCAACGCCGGGGAGCTGTTTTTT.

This clonotype is a singleton in its sample. The chain joins TRBV24-1 to TRBJ1-5; 7 bases line up with TRBD1. V was clipped by 4 bases and J by 5 bases; unmatched bases: 10. The CDR3 totals 16 residues. Per germline, CDR1 KGHDR and CDR2 SFDVKD. The CDR3 region has the DNA TGTGCCACCAGTGACTCAAGGGGGCAATCACATCAGCCCCAGCATTTT. This gives the protein CATSDSRGQSHQPQHF.

This clonotype was observed a handful of times. The chain employs TRBV4-2 and TRBJ2-7; 8 nucleotides agree with TRBD2. Germline V gene lookup returns CDR1 LGHNA and CDR2 YNFKEQ. CDR3 length equals 15 residues. Trimming took 0 bases from V and 0 from J; bases not matched to a gene: 1. In DNA form, the CDR3 reads TGTGCCAGCAGCCAAGACAGCGGGAGCTCCTACGAGCAGTACTTC. Its translation: CASSQDSGSSYEQYF.

The chain links TRBV15 to TRBJ2-1, with 12 bases that match TRBD1. The V gene's germline CDR1 is LNHNV and CDR2 YYDKDF (reference sequence). J gave up 8 bases and V 3 bases, and 5 bases lay outside the gene matches. This CDR3 region has 15 residues. The CDR3 region has the DNA TGTGCCACCAGCAGGGGACAGGGGGCTTTAGATGAGCAGTTCTTC. Translating gives CATSRGQGALDEQFF.

The chain couples TRBV28 to TRBJ2-1, with D uncertain. CDR3 length: 12 residues. Deletions cut 3 bases from V and 10 bases from J, with 10 bases between. Germline loops: CDR1 MDHEN, CDR2 SYDVKM. CDR3 amino acids: CASSLSQVEQFF. For the CDR3, the DNA is TGTGCCAGCAGTTTGTCCCAGGTAGAGCAGTTCTTC.

The genes are TRBV11-3 and TRBJ2-5, with unresolved D. Germline values: CDR1 SGHNT, CDR2 YENEEA. The CDR3 runs to 12 residues. Trimming removed 5 bases from V and 5 bases from J, with 9 bases in between. The CDR3 spells CASSPPSETQYF. The CDR3 DNA reads TGTGCCAGCAGCCCACCCTCGGAGACCCAGTACTTC.

The CDR3 coding sequence is TGTGCCAGCAGCTTAGATGGGGAATTCTACGAGCAGTACTTC. This codes for CASSLDGEFYEQYF. The chain recombines TRBV7-9 with TRBJ2-7; D uncertain. The CDR3 has 14 residues. The ends were cut back, 1 base at V and 3 bases at J, with 10 bases in the middle. Germline V gene sequence: CDR1 SEHNR, CDR2 FQNEAQ (reference sequence).

On this clonotype: A much more abundant neighbour one base away suggests this may be a read error. The rearrangement joins TRBV11-1 to TRBJ2-7; 7 nucleotides agree with TRBD1. Germline CDR1 is SGHAT and CDR2 is FQDESV (reference sequence). The CDR3 is 13 amino acids. The CDR3 protein is CASSLQGDYEKYF. The CDR3 DNA reads TGTGCCAGCAGCTTACAGGGGGATTACGAGAAGTACTTC.